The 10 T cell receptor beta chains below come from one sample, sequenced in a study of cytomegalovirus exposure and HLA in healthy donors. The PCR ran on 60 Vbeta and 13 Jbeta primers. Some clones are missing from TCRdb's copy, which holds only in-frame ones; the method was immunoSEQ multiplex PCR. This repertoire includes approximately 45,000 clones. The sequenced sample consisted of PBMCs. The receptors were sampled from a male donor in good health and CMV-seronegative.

The CDR3 DNA reads as TGTGCGGACGGGACAGGGGATAATTCACCCCTCCACTTT. It is translated as CADGTGDNSPLHF. The rearrangement uses TRBV7-2 and TRBJ1-6, with 10 bases lining up with TRBD1. CDR1 and CDR2 from the germline V gene are SGHTA and FQGNSA. There are 13 residues in the CDR3.

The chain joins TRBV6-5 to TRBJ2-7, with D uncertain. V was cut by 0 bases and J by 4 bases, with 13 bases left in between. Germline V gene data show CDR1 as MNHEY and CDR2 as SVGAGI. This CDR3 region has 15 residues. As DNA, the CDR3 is TGTGCCAGCAGTTACTCGATTCCCACGCTATACGAGCAGTACTTC. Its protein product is CASSYSIPTLYEQYF.

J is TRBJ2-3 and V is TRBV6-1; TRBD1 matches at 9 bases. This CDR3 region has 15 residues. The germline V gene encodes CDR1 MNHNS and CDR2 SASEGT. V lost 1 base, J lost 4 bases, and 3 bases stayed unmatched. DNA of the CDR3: TGTGCCAGCAGTGAAGGGGGACAGGGATCAGATACGCAGTATTTT. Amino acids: CASSEGGQGSDTQYF.

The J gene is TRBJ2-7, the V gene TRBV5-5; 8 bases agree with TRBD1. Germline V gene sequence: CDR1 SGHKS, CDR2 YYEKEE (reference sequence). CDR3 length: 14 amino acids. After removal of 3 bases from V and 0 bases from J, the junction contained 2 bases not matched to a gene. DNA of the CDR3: TGTGCCAGCAGCTGGGACAGGTACTCCTACGAGCAGTACTTC. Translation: CASSWDRYSYEQYF.

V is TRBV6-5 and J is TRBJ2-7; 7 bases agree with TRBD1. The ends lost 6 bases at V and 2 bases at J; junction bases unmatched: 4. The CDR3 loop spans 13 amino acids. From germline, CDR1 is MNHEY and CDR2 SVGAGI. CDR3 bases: TGTGCCAGCAGCAAGACAGGGCCCTACGAGCAGTACTTC. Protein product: CASSKTGPYEQYF.

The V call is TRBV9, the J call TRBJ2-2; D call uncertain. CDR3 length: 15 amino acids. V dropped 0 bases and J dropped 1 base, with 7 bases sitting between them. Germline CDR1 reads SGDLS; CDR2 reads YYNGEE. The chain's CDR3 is CASSVDPVNTGELFF. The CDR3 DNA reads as TGTGCCAGCAGCGTAGATCCGGTGAACACCGGGGAGCTGTTTTTT.

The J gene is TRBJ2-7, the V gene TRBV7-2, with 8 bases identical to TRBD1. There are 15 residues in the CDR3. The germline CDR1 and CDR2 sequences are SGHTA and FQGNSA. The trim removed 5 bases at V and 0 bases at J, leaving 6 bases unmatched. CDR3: CASSLWTGTSYEQYF. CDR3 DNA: TGTGCCAGCAGCCTCTGGACAGGGACCTCCTACGAGCAGTACTTC.

CDR3 in amino acids: CASSLAGGRESYEQYF. In DNA form, the CDR3 reads TGTGCCAGCAGCTTAGCGGGGGGGCGTGAGTCCTACGAGCAGTACTTC. The chain joins TRBV7-9 to TRBJ2-7; a weak D match, TRBD2 (7 bases). This CDR3 contains 16 residues. Between the trimmed V and J ends, which lost 0 bases and 1 base, there was a span of 13 bases. Germline V gene sequence: CDR1 SEHNR, CDR2 FQNEAQ (reference sequence).

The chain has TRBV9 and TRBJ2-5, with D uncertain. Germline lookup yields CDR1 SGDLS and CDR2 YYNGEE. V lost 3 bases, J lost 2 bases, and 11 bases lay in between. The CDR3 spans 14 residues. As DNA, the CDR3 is TGTGCCAGCAGCGCCGGGTGGCAGCAAGAGACCCAGTACTTC. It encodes CASSAGWQQETQYF.

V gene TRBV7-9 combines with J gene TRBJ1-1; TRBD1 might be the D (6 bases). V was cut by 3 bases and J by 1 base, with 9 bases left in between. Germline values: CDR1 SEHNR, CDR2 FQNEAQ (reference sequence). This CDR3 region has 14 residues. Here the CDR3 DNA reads TGTGCCAGCAGCTTCCAGGGGACGAACACTGAAGCTTTCTTT. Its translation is CASSFQGTNTEAFF.